Detailed here is one TCR beta chain. This sample stems from a study of early stage breast cancer tumors. Study-level information: Invasive lobular carcinomas made up about 30% of the 12 ER+/PR+/HER2- tumors.

The method was immunoSEQ multiplex PCR; TCRdb's version includes in-frame clones alone and lacks a portion of them. The repertoire consists of about 14,000 clones, with around 84% occurring once and the leading ten covering less than 5.5%. The CDR3 runs 16 residues. CDR1 and CDR2 from the germline V gene are MNHNS and SASEGT. V shed 4 bases and J 6 bases; nucleotides not matched to a gene: 11. Sequencing input: normal breast tissue next to the tumor. The clonotype originates from a person aged 30-39 years with breast cancer. V gene TRBV6-1 combines with J gene TRBJ2-2; 7 bases fit TRBD2. The CDR3 sequence: CASSAAGVPGAGELFF. CDR3 in DNA: TGTGCCAGCAGTGCCGCGGGAGTCCCCGGAGCCGGGGAGCTGTTTTTT.